The entry below describes one TCR beta chain. Antigen specificity is unknown. It was roughly 99,000 TCR templates that were assayed per sample. Assay: immunoSEQ multiplex PCR; the TCRdb copy retains only in-frame clones and omits some. The table shows about 120,000 clones, with around 94% occurring only once. This specimen comes from a study of siplizumab effects on memory and regulatory T cells. Overall study findings and caveats: In roughly 75-95% of proliferating CD4+ or CD8+ clones, a naive or memory phenotype could not be assigned. Just a small share of alloreactive clones was traced back to unstimulated subsets. Naive T cells, seemingly more diverse than memory cells, seemed major alloresponse contributors.

Sequenced: non-Treg CD4+ T cells sorted from blood. The sequence was obtained from a human donor in good health.

The CDR3 region has the DNA TGTGCCAGCAGTTCGCCCCTAAAGAACACTGAAGCTTTCTTT. Protein product: CASSSPLKNTEAFF. This chain joins TRBV27 and TRBJ1-1; D is unclear. The CDR3 has 14 amino acids. CDR1 is MNHEY, CDR2 SMNVEV, per germline (reference sequence). Trimming pared 4 bases from V and 1 base from J, leaving 10 bases between.